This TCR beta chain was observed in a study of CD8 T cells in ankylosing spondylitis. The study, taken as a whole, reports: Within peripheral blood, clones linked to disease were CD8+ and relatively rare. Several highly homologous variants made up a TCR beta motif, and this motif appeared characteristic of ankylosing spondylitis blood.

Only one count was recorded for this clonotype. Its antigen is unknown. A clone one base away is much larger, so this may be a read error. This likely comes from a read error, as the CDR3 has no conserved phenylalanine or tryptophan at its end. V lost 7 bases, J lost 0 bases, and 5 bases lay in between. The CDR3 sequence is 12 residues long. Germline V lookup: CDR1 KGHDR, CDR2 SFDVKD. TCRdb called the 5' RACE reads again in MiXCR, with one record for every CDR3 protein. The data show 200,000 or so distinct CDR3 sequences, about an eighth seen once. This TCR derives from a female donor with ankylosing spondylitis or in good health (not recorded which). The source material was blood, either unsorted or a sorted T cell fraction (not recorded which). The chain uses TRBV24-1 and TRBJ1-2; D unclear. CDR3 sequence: CATSPSNYGYTL. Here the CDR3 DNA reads TGTGCCACCAGCCCTTCTAACTATGGCTACACCCTC.